These T cell receptor beta chains were read from a single sample in a study of beta chain features in type 1 diabetes. TCRdb's table, derived via immunoSEQ multiplex PCR, lists solely in-frame clones and lacks some. The repertoire includes 150,000 to 160,000 clones, around 10% of them detected once, and under 2.5% sits in the top ten. The sample comprised central memory CD4+ T cells from blood. The source is a man aged 18 to 29 in good health. The CDR3 runs from the conserved cysteine through the conserved F or W. The D gene is left open where the match is weak. Not every row has a clone size; where given, it reads once, few, many or a size class.

v_gene: TRBV29-1; j_gene: TRBJ2-2; abundance: few; d_gene: NA; CDR3nt: TGCAGCGTTGGGGTCAGGACCAACACCGGGGAGCTGTTTTTT; CDR3aa: CSVGVRTNTGELFF
v_gene: TRBV7-9; j_gene: TRBJ2-7; abundance: few; d_gene: NA; CDR3nt: TGTGCCAGCAGCTCCTTAGGTTTCCCCTACGAGCAGTACTTC; CDR3aa: CASSSLGFPYEQYF
v_gene: TRBV4-2; j_gene: TRBJ1-1; abundance: few; d_gene: TRBD1; CDR3nt: TGTGCCAGCAGCCCACTGACAGGGGAAAGGATTGAAGCTTTCTTT; CDR3aa: CASSPLTGERIEAFF
v_gene: TRBV29-1; j_gene: TRBJ2-3; abundance: NA; d_gene: NA; CDR3nt: TGCAGCGTTGTTATTAGGCGGGCCAGCACAGATACGCAGTATTTT; CDR3aa: CSVVIRRASTDTQYF
v_gene: TRBV29-1; j_gene: TRBJ1-1; abundance: NA; d_gene: TRBD1; CDR3nt: TGCAGCGTCCGGGCAGGGGGCACTGAAGCTTTCTTT; CDR3aa: CSVRAGGTEAFF
v_gene: TRBV27; j_gene: TRBJ2-2; abundance: few; d_gene: NA; CDR3nt: TGTGCCAGCAGTAGCCTTGAAAAAACCGGGGAGCTGTTTTTT; CDR3aa: CASSSLEKTGELFF
v_gene: TRBV5-1; j_gene: TRBJ2-6; abundance: few; d_gene: NA; CDR3nt: TGCGCCAGCAGCGTGACCTCTGGGGCCAACGTCCTGACTTTC; CDR3aa: CASSVTSGANVLTF
v_gene: TRBV9; j_gene: TRBJ1-1; abundance: NA; d_gene: NA; CDR3nt: TGTGCCAGCAGCGTATCACCGAACACTGAAGCTTTCTTT; CDR3aa: CASSVSPNTEAFF
v_gene: TRBV10-3; j_gene: TRBJ1-4; abundance: NA; d_gene: NA; CDR3nt: TGTGCCATCAGTGAGGTTAAAGGGCCAGGTGAAAAACTGTTTTTT; CDR3aa: CAISEVKGPGEKLFF
v_gene: TRBV30; j_gene: TRBJ1-1; abundance: few; d_gene: NA; CDR3nt: TGTGCCTGGAGTGAGGGGGGAGCTTTCTTT; CDR3aa: CAWSEGGAFF
v_gene: TRBV11-2; j_gene: TRBJ1-1; abundance: few; d_gene: NA; CDR3nt: TGTGCCAGCAGCTTAACCGGGGCCACTGAAGCTTTCTTT; CDR3aa: CASSLTGATEAFF
v_gene: TRBV10-3; j_gene: TRBJ2-7; abundance: NA; d_gene: TRBD1; CDR3nt: TGTGCCATCAGTGAGTCGAGTGGGACAGGGTTCTACGAGCAGTACTTC; CDR3aa: CAISESSGTGFYEQYF
v_gene: TRBV5-1; j_gene: TRBJ2-7; abundance: NA; d_gene: NA; CDR3nt: TGCGCCAGCAGCCCCGACAGATACGAGCAGTACTTC; CDR3aa: CASSPDRYEQYF
v_gene: TRBV6-4; j_gene: TRBJ2-1; abundance: NA; d_gene: NA; CDR3nt: TGTGCCAGCAGTGACTCGAGTTACGGCAATGAGCAGTTCTTC; CDR3aa: CASSDSSYGNEQFF
v_gene: TRBV28; j_gene: TRBJ2-4; abundance: few; d_gene: TRBD1; CDR3nt: TGTGCCAGCACCCTCGGCGAAGGACAGGGGACAGCCAAAAACATTCAGTACTTC; CDR3aa: CASTLGEGQGTAKNIQYF
v_gene: TRBV16; j_gene: TRBJ2-2; abundance: NA; d_gene: NA; CDR3nt: TGTGCCAGCAGCCAATCCCCAGGGAACACCGGGGAGCTGTTTTTT; CDR3aa: CASSQSPGNTGELFF
v_gene: TRBV5-1; j_gene: TRBJ2-5; abundance: NA; d_gene: TRBD2; CDR3nt: TGCGCCAGCAGCAAACGGGCTAGCGGGGGTGAGACCCAGTACTTC; CDR3aa: CASSKRASGGETQYF
v_gene: TRBV7-7; j_gene: TRBJ2-5; abundance: NA; d_gene: TRBD1; CDR3nt: TGTGCTAGCAGCGCTACAGGGGGCAATCTGGAGACCCAGTACTTC; CDR3aa: CASSATGGNLETQYF
v_gene: TRBV18; j_gene: TRBJ2-7; abundance: NA; d_gene: TRBD1; CDR3nt: TGTGCCAGCTCACCACCGGGGACAGCCGCGAGACCCTACGAGCAGTACTTC; CDR3aa: CASSPPGTAARPYEQYF
v_gene: TRBV7-9; j_gene: TRBJ2-5; abundance: NA; d_gene: TRBD2; CDR3nt: TGTGCCAGCAGCTTAGGCCGGACTAGCGGGGCAACCCAAGAGACCCAGTACTTC; CDR3aa: CASSLGRTSGATQETQYF
v_gene: TRBV21-1; j_gene: TRBJ2-7; abundance: many; d_gene: NA; CDR3nt: TGTGCCAGCGCAAAGGTGGACGAGCAGTACTTC; CDR3aa: CASAKVDEQYF
v_gene: TRBV6-5; j_gene: TRBJ1-5; abundance: NA; d_gene: TRBD1; CDR3nt: TGTGCCAGCAGTTACTCGACAGGGAAGAATCAGCCCCAGCATTTT; CDR3aa: CASSYSTGKNQPQHF
v_gene: TRBV6-6; j_gene: TRBJ2-7; abundance: few; d_gene: NA; CDR3nt: TGTGCCAGCAGTTACTCCTGGGATCTAGAGCAGTACTTC; CDR3aa: CASSYSWDLEQYF
v_gene: TRBV5-6; j_gene: TRBJ1-4; abundance: NA; d_gene: NA; CDR3nt: TGTGCCAGCAGCTTGACCCAGGGATATAATGAAAAACTGTTTTTT; CDR3aa: CASSLTQGYNEKLFF
v_gene: TRBV7-9; j_gene: TRBJ1-1; abundance: NA; d_gene: NA; CDR3nt: TGTGCCAGCAGCCCTTCTTACGACACTGAAGCTTTCTTT; CDR3aa: CASSPSYDTEAFF
v_gene: TRBV9; j_gene: TRBJ2-7; abundance: few; d_gene: NA; CDR3nt: TGTGCCAGCAGCGTAGGGATCTCGGGACCATCTCACTCCTACGAGCAGTACTTC; CDR3aa: CASSVGISGPSHSYEQYF
v_gene: TRBV18; j_gene: TRBJ2-1; abundance: few; d_gene: NA; CDR3nt: TGTGCCAGCTCATCCCCTCGCGACAGAATGTACAATGAGCAGTTCTTC; CDR3aa: CASSSPRDRMYNEQFF
v_gene: TRBV9; j_gene: TRBJ2-1; abundance: few; d_gene: NA; CDR3nt: TGTGCCAGCAGCTTTGAGGGTGAGCAGTTCTTC; CDR3aa: CASSFEGEQFF
v_gene: TRBV4-2; j_gene: TRBJ2-3; abundance: few; d_gene: NA; CDR3nt: TGTGCCAGCGCAGCCGTAGCGACACGCACAGATACGCAGTATTTT; CDR3aa: CASAAVATRTDTQYF
v_gene: TRBV7-3; j_gene: TRBJ2-1; abundance: NA; d_gene: NA; CDR3nt: TGTGCCAGCAGCTTATTCTATGAGCAGTTCTTC; CDR3aa: CASSLFYEQFF
v_gene: TRBV4-3; j_gene: TRBJ1-1; abundance: few; d_gene: NA; CDR3nt: TGCGCCAGCAGCCAAGATCGGGAACAAGAAGCTTTCTTT; CDR3aa: CASSQDREQEAFF
v_gene: TRBV19; j_gene: TRBJ1-2; abundance: few; d_gene: NA; CDR3nt: TGTGCCAGTGCGAGGGACACCTCTCACACCTTC; CDR3aa: CASARDTSHTF
v_gene: TRBV4-3; j_gene: TRBJ2-7; abundance: NA; d_gene: TRBD1; CDR3nt: TGCGCCAGCAGCCAAGAACCGGGACAGGGCGGCTACGAGCAGTACTTC; CDR3aa: CASSQEPGQGGYEQYF
v_gene: TRBV18; j_gene: TRBJ1-1; abundance: many; d_gene: NA; CDR3nt: TGTGCCAGCTCACCTGCTGGGGGAGAAGCTTTCTTT; CDR3aa: CASSPAGGEAFF
v_gene: TRBV4-3; j_gene: TRBJ1-5; abundance: NA; d_gene: NA; CDR3nt: TGCGCCAGCAGCCAAGAAAGTGGTTTGAGCAATCAGCCCCAGCATTTT; CDR3aa: CASSQESGLSNQPQHF
v_gene: TRBV7-2; j_gene: TRBJ2-6; abundance: few; d_gene: NA; CDR3nt: TGTGCCAGCAGCCGGGACTCTGGGGCCAACGTCCTGACTTTC; CDR3aa: CASSRDSGANVLTF
v_gene: TRBV7-2; j_gene: TRBJ1-2; abundance: NA; d_gene: NA; CDR3nt: TGTGCCAGCAGCCCTGCGGGTGGCTATGGCTACACCTTC; CDR3aa: CASSPAGGYGYTF
v_gene: TRBV28; j_gene: TRBJ2-2; abundance: NA; d_gene: NA; CDR3nt: TGTGCCAGCAGTCCCAGGACGGTGAACACCGGGGAGCTGTTTTTT; CDR3aa: CASSPRTVNTGELFF
v_gene: TRBV7-7; j_gene: TRBJ2-1; abundance: NA; d_gene: NA; CDR3nt: TGTGCCAGCAGCTTATCCGGGAGTAACAATGAGCAGTTCTTC; CDR3aa: CASSLSGSNNEQFF
v_gene: TRBV4-1; j_gene: TRBJ2-5; abundance: few; d_gene: NA; CDR3nt: TGCGCCAGCAGCCAAGCGATTTGGGGCAGAGGTCAAGAGACCCAGTACTTC; CDR3aa: CASSQAIWGRGQETQYF
v_gene: TRBV5-6; j_gene: TRBJ2-6; abundance: NA; d_gene: NA; CDR3nt: TGTGCCAGCAGCTTGCTACTACCTGGGGCCAACGTCCTGACTTTC; CDR3aa: CASSLLLPGANVLTF
v_gene: TRBV6-5; j_gene: TRBJ2-7; abundance: NA; d_gene: NA; CDR3nt: TGTGCCAGCACGCGGGGCAGTTCCTACGAGCAGTACTTC; CDR3aa: CASTRGSSYEQYF
v_gene: TRBV4-3; j_gene: TRBJ2-4; abundance: few; d_gene: NA; CDR3nt: TGCGCCAGCAGCCAAGAGGGAACGCCTAAAGGAGCCCAGTACTTC; CDR3aa: CASSQEGTPKGAQYF
v_gene: TRBV6-5; j_gene: TRBJ1-1; abundance: few; d_gene: NA; CDR3nt: TGTGCCAGCAGTTTGCAGGAGAACACTGAAGCTTTCTTT; CDR3aa: CASSLQENTEAFF
v_gene: TRBV5-1; j_gene: TRBJ1-6; abundance: few; d_gene: TRBD1; CDR3nt: TGCGCCAGCAGCTACGGGACAGGGGCCAATTCACCCCTCCACTTT; CDR3aa: CASSYGTGANSPLHF
v_gene: TRBV7-9; j_gene: TRBJ2-3; abundance: NA; d_gene: NA; CDR3nt: TGTGCCAGCAGACCCCCGGGAGATACGCAGTATTTT; CDR3aa: CASRPPGDTQYF
v_gene: TRBV4-3; j_gene: TRBJ1-3; abundance: NA; d_gene: TRBD1; CDR3nt: TGCGCCAGCAGCCGATACAGGGGGTCCTCTGGAAACACCATATATTTT; CDR3aa: CASSRYRGSSGNTIYF
v_gene: TRBV15; j_gene: TRBJ1-2; abundance: NA; d_gene: NA; CDR3nt: TGTGCCACCAGGCCGGATGGGGGCAGCGCCTATGGCTACACCTTC; CDR3aa: CATRPDGGSAYGYTF
v_gene: TRBV7-3; j_gene: TRBJ2-4; abundance: NA; d_gene: NA; CDR3nt: TGTGCCAGCAGCTTTCGAGAGGTAGCCAAAAACATTCAGTACTTC; CDR3aa: CASSFREVAKNIQYF
v_gene: TRBV7-2; j_gene: TRBJ2-3; abundance: NA; d_gene: NA; CDR3nt: TGTGCCAGCACCCGAGGGGGGTGGGTTGGCACAGATACGCAGTATTTT; CDR3aa: CASTRGGWVGTDTQYF
v_gene: TRBV10-3; j_gene: TRBJ2-1; abundance: NA; d_gene: NA; CDR3nt: TGTGCCATCAGCCAATTCAATGAGCAGTTCTTC; CDR3aa: CAISQFNEQFF
v_gene: TRBV7-9; j_gene: TRBJ2-1; abundance: NA; d_gene: TRBD1; CDR3nt: TGTGCCAGCAGCCGGGACAGGGGTCACAATGAGCAGTTCTTC; CDR3aa: CASSRDRGHNEQFF
v_gene: TRBV4-2; j_gene: TRBJ2-3; abundance: NA; d_gene: TRBD1; CDR3nt: TGTGCCAGCAGCCAATCGGCGACAGGGGGAGATACGCAGTATTTT; CDR3aa: CASSQSATGGDTQYF